In its sample, the clone carrying this T cell receptor beta chain was seen a few times. Amplification of TCR beta CDR3 regions was performed using RNA transcripts as template. TCR CDR3 underwent first-round RT-PCR with the HTBI primer set. Using its own MiXCR run on the multiplex PCR reads, TCRdb lists one record per CDR3 protein. The table has under 700,000 distinct CDR3 sequences, approximately 15% seen once; the top ten hold approximately 20%. This specimen comes from a study of T cells in Graves' hyperthyroidism and ophthalmopathy. Per germline, CDR1 SQVTM and CDR2 ANQGSEA. Trimming removed 7 bases from V and 3 bases from J, with 13 bases in between. The length of the CDR3 is 12 residues.

The material sequenced was blood. This TCR derives from a woman aged 18 to 35 with Graves' hyperthyroidism. V gene TRBV29-1 combines with J gene TRBJ2-7; tentatively, D is TRBD1 (6 bases). The CDR3 nucleotides are TGCAGCGCGATGGGACACCTCTACGAGCAGTACTTC. The encoded protein is CSAMGHLYEQYF.